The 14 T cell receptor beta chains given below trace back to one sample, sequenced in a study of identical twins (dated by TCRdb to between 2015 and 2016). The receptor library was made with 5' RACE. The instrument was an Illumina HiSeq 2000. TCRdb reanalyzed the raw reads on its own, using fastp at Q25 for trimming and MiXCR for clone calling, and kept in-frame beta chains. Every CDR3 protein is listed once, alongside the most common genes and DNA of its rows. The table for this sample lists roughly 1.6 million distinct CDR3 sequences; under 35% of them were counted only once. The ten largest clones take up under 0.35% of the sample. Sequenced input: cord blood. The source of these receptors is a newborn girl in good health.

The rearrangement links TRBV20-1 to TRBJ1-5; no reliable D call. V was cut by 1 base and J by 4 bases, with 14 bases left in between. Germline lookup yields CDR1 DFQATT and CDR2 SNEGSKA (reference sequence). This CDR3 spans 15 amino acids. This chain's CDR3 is CSARGVSGFNQPQHF. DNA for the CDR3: TGCAGTGCTAGAGGGGTGTCAGGTTTTAATCAGCCCCAGCATTTT.

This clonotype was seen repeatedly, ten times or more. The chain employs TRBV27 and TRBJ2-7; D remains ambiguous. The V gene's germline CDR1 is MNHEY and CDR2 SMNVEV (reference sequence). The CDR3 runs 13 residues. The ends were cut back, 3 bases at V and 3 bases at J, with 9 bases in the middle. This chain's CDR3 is CASSFDARYEQYF. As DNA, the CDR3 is TGTGCCAGCAGTTTCGACGCACGCTACGAGCAGTACTTC.

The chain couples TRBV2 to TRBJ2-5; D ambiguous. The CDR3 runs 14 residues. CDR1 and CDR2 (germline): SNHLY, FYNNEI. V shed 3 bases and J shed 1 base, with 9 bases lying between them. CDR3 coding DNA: TGTGCCAGCAGTGAGGGCAGATCCCAAGAGACCCAGTACTTC. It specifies CASSEGRSQETQYF.

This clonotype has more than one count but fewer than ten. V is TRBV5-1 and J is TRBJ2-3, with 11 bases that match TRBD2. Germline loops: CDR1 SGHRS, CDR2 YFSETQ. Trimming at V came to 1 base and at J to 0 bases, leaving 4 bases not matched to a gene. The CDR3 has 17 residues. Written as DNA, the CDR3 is TGCGCCAGCAGCTTGATGGTAGCGGGGGGGAGCACAGATACGCAGTATTTT. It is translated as CASSLMVAGGSTDTQYF. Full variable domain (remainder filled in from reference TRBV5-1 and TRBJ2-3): KAGVTQTPRYLIKTRGQQVTLSCSPISGHRSVSWYQQTPGQGLQFLFEYFSETQRNKGNFPGRFSGRQFSNSRSEMNVSTLELGDSALYLCASSLMVAGGSTDTQYFGPGTRLTVL.

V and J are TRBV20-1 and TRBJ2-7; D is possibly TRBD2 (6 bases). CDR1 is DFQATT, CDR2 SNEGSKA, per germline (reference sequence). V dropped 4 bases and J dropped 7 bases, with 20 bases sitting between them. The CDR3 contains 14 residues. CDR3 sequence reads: CSAKAGKGYNEQYF. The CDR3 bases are TGCAGTGCTAAGGCGGGAAAAGGATACAATGAGCAGTACTTC.

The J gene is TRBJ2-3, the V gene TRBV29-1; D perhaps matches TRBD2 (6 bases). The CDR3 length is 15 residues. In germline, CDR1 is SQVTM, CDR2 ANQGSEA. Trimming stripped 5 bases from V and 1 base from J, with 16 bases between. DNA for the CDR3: TGCAGCGTTCCCGCCTGGGGGGTAGGCACAGATACGCAGTATTTT. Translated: CSVPAWGVGTDTQYF.

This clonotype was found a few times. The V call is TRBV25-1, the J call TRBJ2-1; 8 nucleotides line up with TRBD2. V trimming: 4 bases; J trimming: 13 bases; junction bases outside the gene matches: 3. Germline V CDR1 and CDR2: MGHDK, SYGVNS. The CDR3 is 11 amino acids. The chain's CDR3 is CASSGREGQFF. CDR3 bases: TGTGCCAGCAGTGGTCGGGAGGGCCAGTTCTTC.

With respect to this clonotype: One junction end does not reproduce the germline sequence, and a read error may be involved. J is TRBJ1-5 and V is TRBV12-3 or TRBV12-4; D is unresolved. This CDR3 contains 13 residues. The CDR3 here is CASSLEFNQPQNF. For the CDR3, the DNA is TGTGCCAGCAGTTTGGAGTTCAATCAGCCCCAGAATTTT.

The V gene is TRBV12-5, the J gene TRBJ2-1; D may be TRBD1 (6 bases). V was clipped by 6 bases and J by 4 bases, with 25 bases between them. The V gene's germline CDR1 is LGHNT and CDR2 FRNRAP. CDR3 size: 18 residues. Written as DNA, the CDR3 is TGTGCTAGTGGAAGCCGGGACAAGGGTTCCCCTGGTTACAATGAGCAGTTCTTC. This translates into CASGSRDKGSPGYNEQFF. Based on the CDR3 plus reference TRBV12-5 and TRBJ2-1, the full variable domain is DARVTQTPRHKVTEMGQEVTMRCQPILGHNTVFWYRQTMMQGLELLAYFRNRAPLDDSGMPKDRFSAEMPDATLATLKIQPSEPRDSAVYFCASGSRDKGSPGYNEQFFGPGTRLTVL.

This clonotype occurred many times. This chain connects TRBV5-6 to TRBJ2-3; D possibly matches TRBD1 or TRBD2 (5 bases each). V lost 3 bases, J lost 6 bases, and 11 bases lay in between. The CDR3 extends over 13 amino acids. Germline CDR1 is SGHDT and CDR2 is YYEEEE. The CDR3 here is CASSYGTTDTQYF. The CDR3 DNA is TGTGCCAGCAGCTACGGGACGACCGATACGCAGTATTTT.

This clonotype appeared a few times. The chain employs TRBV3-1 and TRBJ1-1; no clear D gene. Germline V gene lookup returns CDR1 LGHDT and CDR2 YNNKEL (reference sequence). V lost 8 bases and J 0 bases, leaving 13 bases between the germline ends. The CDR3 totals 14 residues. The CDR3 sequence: CASSTPTLNTEAFF. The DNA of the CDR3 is TGTGCCAGCTCTACCCCAACCCTGAACACTGAAGCTTTCTTT.

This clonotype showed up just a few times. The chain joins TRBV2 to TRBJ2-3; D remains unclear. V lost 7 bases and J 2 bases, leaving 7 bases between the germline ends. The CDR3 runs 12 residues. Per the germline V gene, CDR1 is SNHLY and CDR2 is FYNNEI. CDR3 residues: CASTDNTDTQYF. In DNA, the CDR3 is TGTGCCAGCACAGACAACACAGATACGCAGTATTTT.

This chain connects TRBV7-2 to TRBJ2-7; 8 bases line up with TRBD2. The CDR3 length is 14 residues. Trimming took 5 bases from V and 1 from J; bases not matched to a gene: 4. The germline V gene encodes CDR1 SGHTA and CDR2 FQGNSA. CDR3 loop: CASSDTSGSYEQYF. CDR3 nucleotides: TGTGCCAGCAGCGATACTAGCGGATCCTACGAGCAGTACTTC. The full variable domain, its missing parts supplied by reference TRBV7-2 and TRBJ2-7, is GAGVSQSPSNKVTEKGKDVELRCDPISGHTALYWYRQSLGQGLEFLIYFQGNSAPDKSGLPSDRFSAERTGGSVSTLTIQRTQQEDSAVYLCASSDTSGSYEQYFGPGTRLTVT.

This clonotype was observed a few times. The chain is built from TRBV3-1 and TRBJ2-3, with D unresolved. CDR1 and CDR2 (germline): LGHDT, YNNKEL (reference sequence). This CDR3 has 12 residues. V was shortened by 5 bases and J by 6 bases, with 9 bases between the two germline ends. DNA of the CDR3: TGTGCCAGCAGCGCGGTGGTGGATACGCAGTATTTT. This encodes CASSAVVDTQYF.